The clone carrying this TCR beta chain appeared a single time. Individuals drawn from under 30 US areas were about 18 to 90 years old. Participants' reported clinical history set cohort assignment. This entry belongs to a study of blood T cell repertoires in COVID-19. About the research overall: From the United States, Italy and Spain came samples of acute and convalescent COVID-19. Sample material is recorded as cDNA or gDNA derived from T cells, B-cell-depleted T cells, or PBMCs.

V gave up 2 bases and J gave up 6 bases; unmatched junction bases: 5. Germline assignment: CDR1 LGHNT and CDR2 FRNRAP. This CDR3 has 14 amino acids. Generated by immunoSEQ multiplex PCR, the TCRdb table keeps only in-frame clones and is missing some. This table has about 440,000 clones, 87% appearing once. The chain is built from TRBV12-5 and TRBJ1-1, with TRBD1 matching over 8 bases. The TCR sequence derives from a woman aged 18-29 years with acute COVID-19. The sequencing input was PBMCs or T cells enriched from blood (not recorded which). The CDR3 here is CASGLNQGASEAFF. The DNA for the CDR3 is TGTGCTAGTGGTTTGAACCAGGGGGCATCTGAAGCTTTCTTT.